What follows is one TCR beta chain and its context. What it binds is unknown. The entry originates in a study of cytomegalovirus exposure and HLA in healthy donors. 13 Jbeta primers and 60 Vbeta primers were used for the PCR. Data came from immunoSEQ multiplex PCR; TCRdb stores just in-frame clones and leaves some out. The table includes 90,000 to 100,000 clones, over 60% detected once. Germline lookup yields CDR1 SGHAT and CDR2 FQDESV (reference sequence). The CDR3 sequence is 16 residues long. V was cut by 5 bases and J by 1 base, with 17 bases left in between. Study-wide results and limits: Cytomegalovirus status, reportedly, was diagnosed with high specificity and sensitivity by the classifier.

The sample was PBMCs. The chain recombines TRBV11-1 with TRBJ1-1; D uncertain. The clonotype comes from a man in his 60s in good health and CMV-seropositive. This CDR3 is CASSPRVRARNTEAFF. In nucleotides, the CDR3 is TGTGCCAGCAGCCCGAGAGTGAGGGCGAGGAACACTGAAGCTTTCTTT.